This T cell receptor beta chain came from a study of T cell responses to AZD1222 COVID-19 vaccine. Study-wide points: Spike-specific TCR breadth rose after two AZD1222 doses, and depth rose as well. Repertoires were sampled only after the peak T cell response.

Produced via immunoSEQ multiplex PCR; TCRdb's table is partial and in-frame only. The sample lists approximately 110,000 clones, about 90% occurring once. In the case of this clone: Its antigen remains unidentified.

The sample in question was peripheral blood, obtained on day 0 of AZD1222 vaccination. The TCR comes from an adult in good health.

The CDR3 coding sequence is TGTGCCAGCACCCGAACTACTAATGAAAAACTGTTTTTT. Protein product: CASTRTTNEKLFF. The chain joins TRBV27 to TRBJ1-4; D gene ambiguous. Germline CDR1 and CDR2: MNHEY and SMNVEV (reference sequence). This CDR3 has 13 amino acids. Trimming shortened V by 7 bases and J by 2 bases, and 8 bases separated the two germline ends.